This T cell receptor (beta chain) was captured by sequencing in a study of post-analysis software for immune sequencing data. On the study more broadly: Included among the disease courses, which were recorded for the cohort, were relapsing-remitting, secondary progressive and progressive-relapsing multiple sclerosis.

This clonotype showed up just a few times. Its antigen is undetermined. Study-wide results and limits: Comparison with controls showed significantly lower normalized Chao1 diversity in multiple sclerosis patients. By F measure, strong co-clustering occurred among samples prepared in the same batch. TRBV segments more frequent in patients than in controls numbered roughly 5 and included TRBV5-6, TRBV5-1 and TRBV20-1.

Germline V gene sequence: CDR1 SQVTM, CDR2 ANQGSEA. The germline V and J ends were trimmed by 4 bases and 3 bases, with 7 bases remaining between them. The CDR3 totals 11 residues. TCR beta libraries were prepared from cDNA with unique molecular identifiers. TCRdb re-called the PCR reads through MiXCR, storing one row per CDR3 protein. Of about 800,000 distinct CDR3 sequences listed, less than 35% were seen once; the top ten hold roughly 0.57%. V usage is TRBV29-1 and J usage is TRBJ2-7; D remains unclear. This clonotype was sampled from a girl under 18 with multiple sclerosis. The sample consisted of blood. The CDR3 here is CSVVFSYEQYF. For the CDR3, the DNA is TGCAGCGTTGTCTTTAGCTACGAGCAGTACTTC.